This T cell receptor (beta chain) was recovered during a study of blood T cell repertoires in COVID-19. Germline assignment: CDR1 SQVTM and CDR2 ANQGSEA. The CDR3 contains 10 residues. Trimming took 4 bases from V and 10 from J, leaving 10 bases between them. Per the study methods: Nucleated cell counts were estimated from reference gene primer amplification. Assay used: immunoSEQ multiplex PCR; TCRdb lists only in-frame clones, some missing. The V and J calls and clone size were taken over from that table, and D and trimming were inferred from the DNA. Among over 200,000 clones, about 90% were seen once, and the ten largest hold approximately 2.6%. The Seattle patients joined while their infection was active and were tracked longitudinally afterward.

The J gene is TRBJ1-1, the V gene TRBV29-1, with TRBD1 as a possible D gene (6 bases). The clonotype comes from a person aged 18 to 35 with COVID-19, enrolled during active disease. Specimen: peripheral blood. The CDR3, as DNA: TGCAGCGTTGCCCAGGGGCCAGCTTTCTTT. It specifies CSVAQGPAFF.